Listed below are T cell receptor beta chains from one sample, sequenced in a study of CD8+ T cells in alopecia areata. TCRdb keeps only in-frame clones here, not all; method: immunoSEQ multiplex PCR. Of approximately 210,000 clones listed, more than 60% are singletons. Sequencing was performed on CD4+ T cells sorted from blood, taken at week 44, from a patient treated with tofacitinib. Receptors originate from a human donor with alopecia areata. CDR3s include the opening cysteine and the closing phenylalanine or tryptophan. The D gene is left open where the match is weak. A clone size is listed for some rows: how often the clone was seen (once, few, many), or a class if it is expanded.

v_gene: TRBV30
abundance: -
d_gene: -
len: 13
j_gene: TRBJ1-2
CDR3aa: CAWSVQGPYGYTF
CDR3nt: TGTGCCTGGAGTGTACAGGGACCCTATGGCTACACCTTC

v_gene: TRBV29-1
abundance: -
d_gene: -
len: 15
j_gene: TRBJ2-3
CDR3aa: CNASTLLEGTDTQYF
CDR3nt: TGCAACGCCTCCACGCTTCTGGAGGGCACAGATACGCAGTATTTT

v_gene: TRBV6-5
abundance: -
d_gene: -
len: 14
j_gene: TRBJ2-7
CDR3aa: CASSRATTIYEQYF
CDR3nt: TGTGCCAGCTCCCGTGCCACTACGATCTACGAGCAGTACTTC

v_gene: TRBV10-2
abundance: -
d_gene: -
len: 12
j_gene: TRBJ2-3
CDR3aa: CASSGSTDTQYF
CDR3nt: TGCGCCAGCAGTGGGAGCACAGATACGCAGTATTTT

v_gene: TRBV29-1
abundance: -
d_gene: -
len: 13
j_gene: TRBJ2-5
CDR3aa: CSVGNRARETQYF
CDR3nt: TGCAGCGTGGGAAACAGGGCCAGGGAGACCCAGTACTTC

v_gene: TRBV13
abundance: -
d_gene: TRBD1
len: 14
j_gene: TRBJ2-5
CDR3aa: CASSLGQGMETQYF
CDR3nt: TGTGCCAGCAGCTTGGGACAGGGAATGGAGACCCAGTACTTC

v_gene: TRBV7-9
abundance: few
d_gene: TRBD2
len: 16
j_gene: TRBJ2-1
CDR3aa: CASSLLGGGPANEQFF
CDR3nt: TGTGCCAGCAGCTTACTTGGCGGGGGACCCGCCAATGAGCAGTTCTTC

v_gene: TRBV9
abundance: -
d_gene: -
len: 11
j_gene: TRBJ1-2
CDR3aa: CASRANYGYTF
CDR3nt: TGTGCCAGCAGAGCGAACTATGGCTACACCTTC

v_gene: TRBV15
abundance: -
d_gene: -
len: 14
j_gene: TRBJ2-1
CDR3aa: CATSRERTFNEQFF
CDR3nt: TGTGCCACCAGCAGAGAACGGACTTTCAATGAGCAGTTCTTC

v_gene: TRBV5-6
abundance: -
d_gene: -
len: 15
j_gene: TRBJ1-6
CDR3aa: CASSLSGGGYSPLHF
CDR3nt: TGTGCCAGCAGCCTCTCGGGCGGCGGTTATTCACCCCTCCACTTT

v_gene: TRBV29-1
abundance: -
d_gene: TRBD1
len: 16
j_gene: TRBJ1-2
CDR3aa: CSVGPAHGQASSGYTF
CDR3nt: TGCAGCGTGGGACCCGCCCACGGACAGGCTTCCTCTGGCTACACCTTC

v_gene: TRBV25-1
abundance: -
d_gene: -
len: 13
j_gene: TRBJ2-4
CDR3aa: CASSDGTKNIQYF
CDR3nt: TGTGCCAGCAGTGACGGGACCAAAAACATTCAGTACTTC

v_gene: TRBV5-1
abundance: -
d_gene: -
len: 16
j_gene: TRBJ2-6
CDR3aa: CASNDPGPSGANVLTF
CDR3nt: TGCGCCAGCAATGATCCAGGTCCCTCTGGGGCCAACGTCCTGACTTTC

v_gene: TRBV30
abundance: -
d_gene: -
len: 12
j_gene: TRBJ1-5
CDR3aa: CAWGQFDQPQHF
CDR3nt: TGTGCCTGGGGACAGTTCGATCAGCCCCAGCATTTT

v_gene: TRBV2
abundance: -
d_gene: TRBD2
len: 14
j_gene: TRBJ2-3
CDR3aa: CASNLGGAGDTQYF
CDR3nt: TGTGCCAGCAATCTCGGGGGGGCCGGAGATACGCAGTATTTT

v_gene: TRBV7-7
abundance: -
d_gene: TRBD2
len: 15
j_gene: TRBJ2-3
CDR3aa: CASSSGTSFSDTQYF
CDR3nt: TGTGCCAGCAGCTCCGGGACTAGCTTTTCAGATACGCAGTATTTT

v_gene: TRBV13
abundance: -
d_gene: -
len: 17
j_gene: TRBJ1-1
CDR3aa: CASSLGATFGVNTEAFF
CDR3nt: TGTGCCAGCAGCTTAGGAGCGACCTTCGGAGTGAACACTGAAGCTTTCTTT

v_gene: TRBV6-5
abundance: -
d_gene: TRBD1
len: 15
j_gene: TRBJ1-6
CDR3aa: CASSLSGTGDSPLHF
CDR3nt: TGTGCCAGCAGTTTATCCGGGACAGGGGATTCACCCCTCCACTTT

v_gene: TRBV18
abundance: once
d_gene: -
len: 12
j_gene: TRBJ2-5
CDR3aa: CASSLYQETQYF
CDR3nt: TGTGCCAGCTCCCTGTACCAAGAGACCCAGTACTTC

v_gene: TRBV30
abundance: -
d_gene: -
len: 13
j_gene: TRBJ2-2
CDR3aa: CATGVVPTGELFF
CDR3nt: TGTGCCACCGGAGTAGTACCCACCGGGGAGCTGTTTTTT

v_gene: TRBV6-1
abundance: -
d_gene: TRBD1
len: 16
j_gene: TRBJ2-7
CDR3aa: CASSEALWDRVYEQYF
CDR3nt: TGTGCCAGCAGTGAAGCGCTTTGGGACAGGGTCTACGAGCAGTACTTC

v_gene: TRBV6-4
abundance: -
d_gene: -
len: 14
j_gene: TRBJ2-7
CDR3aa: CASSDSNRVEEQYF
CDR3nt: TGTGCCAGCAGTGACTCCAACAGGGTCGAAGAGCAGTACTTC

v_gene: TRBV2
abundance: -
d_gene: -
len: 15
j_gene: TRBJ2-2
CDR3aa: CASSGTGQNTGELFF
CDR3nt: TGTGCCAGCAGCGGCACCGGCCAGAACACCGGGGAGCTGTTTTTT

v_gene: TRBV21-1
abundance: -
d_gene: -
len: 10
j_gene: TRBJ1-1
CDR3aa: CASSNTEAFF
CDR3nt: TGTGCCAGCAGCAACACTGAAGCTTTCTTT

v_gene: TRBV2
abundance: -
d_gene: TRBD1
len: 12
j_gene: TRBJ1-6
CDR3aa: CASTAGTGSLHF
CDR3nt: TGTGCCAGCACCGCCGGGACAGGGTCCCTCCACTTT

v_gene: TRBV30
abundance: -
d_gene: -
len: 13
j_gene: TRBJ1-4
CDR3aa: CAWATGNNEKLFF
CDR3nt: TGTGCCTGGGCTACAGGGAATAATGAAAAACTGTTTTTT

v_gene: TRBV7-2
abundance: few
d_gene: -
len: 14
j_gene: TRBJ2-5
CDR3aa: CASSLVYGRETQYF
CDR3nt: TGTGCCAGCAGCTTAGTATATGGACGAGAGACCCAGTACTTC

v_gene: TRBV10-3
abundance: once
d_gene: TRBD1
len: 12
j_gene: TRBJ1-2
CDR3aa: CAISGQGDGYTF
CDR3nt: TGTGCCATCAGTGGACAGGGGGATGGCTACACCTTC

v_gene: TRBV13
abundance: -
d_gene: -
len: 16
j_gene: TRBJ2-2
CDR3aa: CASSQRGRASAGELFF
CDR3nt: TGTGCCAGCAGCCAACGGGGCAGGGCTTCAGCCGGGGAGCTGTTTTTT

v_gene: TRBV7-2
abundance: many
d_gene: -
len: 13
j_gene: TRBJ1-1
CDR3aa: CASSTPLGTEAFF
CDR3nt: TGTGCCAGCAGTACACCCCTAGGGACTGAAGCTTTCTTT

v_gene: TRBV5-1
abundance: -
d_gene: -
len: 15
j_gene: TRBJ2-5
CDR3aa: CASSLGQPYQETQYF
CDR3nt: TGCGCCAGCAGCCTAGGACAGCCGTACCAAGAGACCCAGTACTTC

v_gene: TRBV2
abundance: once
d_gene: -
len: 14
j_gene: TRBJ2-3
CDR3aa: CASSEGVLTDTQYF
CDR3nt: TGTGCCAGCAGTGAGGGGGTTCTCACAGATACGCAGTATTTT

v_gene: TRBV5-1
abundance: -
d_gene: -
len: 15
j_gene: TRBJ2-1
CDR3aa: CASSLEVSQGNEQFF
CDR3nt: TGCGCCAGCAGCTTGGAGGTTAGTCAGGGCAATGAGCAGTTCTTC

v_gene: TRBV30
abundance: once
d_gene: TRBD1
len: 15
j_gene: TRBJ1-5
CDR3aa: CAWSIPGTGNQPQHF
CDR3nt: TGTGCCTGGAGTATACCCGGGACAGGGAATCAGCCCCAGCATTTT

v_gene: TRBV9
abundance: -
d_gene: -
len: 15
j_gene: TRBJ2-5
CDR3aa: CASSTRPFSVETQYF
CDR3nt: TGTGCCAGCAGCACTAGACCCTTTTCGGTAGAGACCCAGTACTTC

v_gene: TRBV4-3
abundance: few
d_gene: -
len: 16
j_gene: TRBJ2-4
CDR3aa: CASSQVGDLGKNIQYF
CDR3nt: TGCGCCAGCAGCCAAGTGGGGGACTTGGGCAAAAACATTCAGTACTTC

v_gene: TRBV19
abundance: -
d_gene: -
len: 13
j_gene: TRBJ1-1
CDR3aa: CASSYAENTEAFF
CDR3nt: TGTGCCAGTAGCTATGCGGAGAACACTGAAGCTTTCTTT

v_gene: TRBV11-2
abundance: -
d_gene: -
len: 10
j_gene: TRBJ1-2
CDR3aa: CASSLGGFAF
CDR3nt: TGTGCCAGCAGCTTGGGGGGTTTCGCCTTC

v_gene: TRBV30
abundance: once
d_gene: -
len: 13
j_gene: TRBJ1-5
CDR3aa: CAWSGTVDQPQHF
CDR3nt: TGTGCCTGGAGTGGGACAGTCGATCAGCCCCAGCATTTT

v_gene: TRBV29-1
abundance: -
d_gene: TRBD2
len: 17
j_gene: TRBJ2-1
CDR3aa: CSVDRTSGGASYNEQFF
CDR3nt: TGCAGCGTTGATAGGACTAGCGGGGGGGCTTCCTACAATGAGCAGTTCTTC

v_gene: TRBV29-1
abundance: few
d_gene: TRBD1
len: 12
j_gene: TRBJ2-1
CDR3aa: CSWDRIGNEQFF
CDR3nt: TGCAGCTGGGACAGGATAGGGAATGAGCAGTTCTTC

v_gene: TRBV7-2
abundance: once
d_gene: TRBD1
len: 15
j_gene: TRBJ2-7
CDR3aa: CASSPPGRGLYEQYF
CDR3nt: TGTGCCAGCAGCCCTCCGGGCAGGGGGCTGTACGAGCAGTACTTC

v_gene: TRBV19
abundance: once
d_gene: TRBD1
len: 16
j_gene: TRBJ1-2
CDR3aa: CASSPSRNRGNYGYTF
CDR3nt: TGTGCCAGTAGTCCCTCTCGGAACAGGGGTAACTATGGCTACACCTTC

v_gene: TRBV9
abundance: -
d_gene: TRBD2
len: 15
j_gene: TRBJ2-1
CDR3aa: CASSVGTSRNNEQFF
CDR3nt: TGTGCCAGCAGCGTGGGGACTAGCCGGAACAATGAGCAGTTCTTC

v_gene: TRBV2
abundance: -
d_gene: TRBD1
len: 16
j_gene: TRBJ1-5
CDR3aa: CASRSGTAVPGQPQHF
CDR3nt: TGTGCCAGCAGATCCGGGACAGCAGTCCCGGGACAGCCCCAGCATTTT

v_gene: TRBV7-2
abundance: -
d_gene: -
len: 13
j_gene: TRBJ2-5
CDR3aa: CASSLGPQETQYF
CDR3nt: TGTGCCAGCAGCTTAGGGCCCCAAGAGACCCAGTACTTC

v_gene: TRBV21-1
abundance: -
d_gene: -
len: 17
j_gene: TRBJ2-7
CDR3aa: CASSTSLTGGESYEQYF
CDR3nt: TGTGCCAGCAGCACCTCCTTGACAGGGGGAGAGTCCTACGAGCAGTACTTC

v_gene: TRBV29-1
abundance: -
d_gene: -
len: 14
j_gene: TRBJ1-1
CDR3aa: CSVIPGGVFPEAFF
CDR3nt: TGCAGCGTAATCCCAGGTGGGGTATTTCCTGAAGCTTTCTTT

v_gene: TRBV30
abundance: -
d_gene: -
len: 12
j_gene: TRBJ2-7
CDR3aa: CAWRQRSYEQYF
CDR3nt: TGTGCCTGGCGACAGCGTTCCTACGAGCAGTACTTC

v_gene: TRBV6-5
abundance: -
d_gene: -
len: 14
j_gene: TRBJ2-3
CDR3aa: CASSYGQDTDTQYF
CDR3nt: TGTGCCAGCAGTTACGGGCAGGACACAGATACGCAGTATTTT

v_gene: TRBV5-1
abundance: -
d_gene: -
len: 14
j_gene: TRBJ1-1
CDR3aa: CASSTLGGDPEAFF
CDR3nt: TGCGCCAGCTCTACCCTGGGGGGGGACCCTGAAGCTTTCTTT

v_gene: TRBV7-2
abundance: few
d_gene: -
len: 15
j_gene: TRBJ2-2
CDR3aa: CASSLALADTGELFF
CDR3nt: TGTGCCAGCAGCTTAGCTCTAGCCGACACCGGGGAGCTGTTTTTT

v_gene: TRBV29-1
abundance: -
d_gene: TRBD2
len: 13
j_gene: TRBJ2-1
CDR3aa: CSVGGSSYNEQFF
CDR3nt: TGCAGCGTTGGCGGGAGCTCCTACAATGAGCAGTTCTTC

v_gene: TRBV5-1
abundance: -
d_gene: -
len: 15
j_gene: TRBJ2-5
CDR3aa: CASSLSGGTEETQYF
CDR3nt: TGCGCCAGCAGCCTCAGTGGGGGGACCGAAGAGACCCAGTACTTC

v_gene: TRBV2
abundance: -
d_gene: -
len: 11
j_gene: TRBJ2-5
CDR3aa: CASRLRETQYF
CDR3nt: TGTGCCAGCAGGCTTAGGGAGACCCAGTACTTC

v_gene: TRBV5-1
abundance: -
d_gene: -
len: 14
j_gene: TRBJ2-5
CDR3aa: CASSLNTPGETQYF
CDR3nt: TGCGCCAGCAGCCTTAACACCCCTGGGGAGACCCAGTACTTC

v_gene: TRBV5-1
abundance: -
d_gene: -
len: 14
j_gene: TRBJ2-2
CDR3aa: CASGRGGSAGELFF
CDR3nt: TGCGCCAGCGGCCGAGGGGGGTCAGCCGGGGAGCTGTTTTTT

v_gene: TRBV29-1
abundance: -
d_gene: -
len: 12
j_gene: TRBJ1-2
CDR3aa: CSAAGFSLGYTF
CDR3nt: TGCAGCGCAGCCGGGTTTTCATTGGGCTACACCTTC

v_gene: TRBV7-3
abundance: few
d_gene: -
len: 12
j_gene: TRBJ2-2
CDR3aa: CASSPSVGELFF
CDR3nt: TGTGCCAGCAGCCCTAGTGTCGGGGAGCTGTTTTTT